The 16 T cell receptor beta chains reported below all come from one sample, sequenced in a study of shared clonotypes between healthy human individuals (dated by TCRdb to 2020 to 2021). Libraries were made using the immunoSEQ multiplex PCR assay. TCRdb's version of the immuneACCESS table is confined to in-frame rearrangements and falls short of the full clone set. An unresolved V gene accounts for under half of the shortfall where checked; the remainder is of unknown origin. Counted in this sample were roughly 1.4 million clones; 98% of them appeared once. Under 0.45% of the sample lies in the top ten. Material: naive CD4+ T cells sorted from blood. Interpreted using the paper, the cell subset or site label stands for: CD45RA+ positively selected. These receptors came from a man under 40 in good health.

With regard to this clone: The DNA is omitted, as the CDR3 cannot be located on it reliably, and the CDR3 follows TCRdb's listing. V is TRBV10-3 and J is TRBJ2-5. The CDR3 is 14 amino acids in total, end residues counted. Germline V lookup: CDR1 ENHRY, CDR2 SYGVKD. CDR3 amino acids: CAISTSGFQETQYF.

Notes on this clone: This sample includes further DNA sequences coding for the same CDR3. The chain is built from TRBV28 and TRBJ1-5, with 7 bases aligning to TRBD1. J lost 4 bases, V lost 1 base, and 1 base had no gene match. The CDR3 has 14 residues. CDR1 MDHEN and CDR2 SYDVKM come from the germline V gene. The CDR3 sequence: CASSLSGGNQPQHF. The DNA for the CDR3 is TGTGCCAGCAGTTTATCAGGGGGAAATCAGCCCCAGCATTTT.

V usage is TRBV28 and J usage is TRBJ1-2, with D maybe TRBD1 (5 bases). CDR1 MDHEN and CDR2 SYDVKM come from the germline V gene. CDR3 length equals 14 residues. The germline V and J ends were trimmed by 5 bases and 5 bases, with 15 bases remaining between them. The CDR3, as DNA: TGTGCCAGCAGTCCAGCCGGCGGGGGATATGGCTACACCTTC. The encoded protein is CASSPAGGGYGYTF.

This clone came up once. An end of the junction does not agree with germline; a read error may underlie this. The rearrangement links TRBV7-7 to TRBJ2-5; TRBD2 matches at 8 bases. The CDR3 contains 16 residues. Per the germline V gene, CDR1 is SSHAT and CDR2 is FNYEAQ (reference sequence). CDR3 region: CASSLRASGLMETQYF. Here the CDR3 DNA reads TGTGCTAGCAGCCTCCGGGCTAGCGGGTTGATGGAGACCCAGTACTTC.

J is TRBJ1-4 and V is TRBV9, with 7 nucleotides matching TRBD1. CDR3 length: 15 residues. The V and J ends lost 4 bases and 2 bases, in that order; junction bases with no gene match: 5. Germline lookup yields CDR1 SGDLS and CDR2 YYNGEE. Written as DNA, the CDR3 is TGTGCCAGCAGCCGGACAGGCCTCACTAATGAAAAACTGTTTTTT. It codes for CASSRTGLTNEKLFF.

The chain couples TRBV5-1 to TRBJ2-5, with 11 bases identical to TRBD2. CDR3 size: 16 residues. The J segment lost 2 bases and the V segment lost 2 bases, leaving 5 bases of the junction unmatched. CDR1 and CDR2 (germline): SGHRS, YFSETQ. The CDR3 nucleotides read TGCGCCAGCAGCTTTAGCGGGAGGGCCGGGCAAGAGACCCAGTACTTC. As protein: CASSFSGRAGQETQYF.

The V and J genes are TRBV15 and TRBJ1-2, with a possible D match to TRBD1 (5 bases). The CDR3 extends over 15 amino acids. Trimming left V 5 bases short and J 4 bases short, with 17 bases between. CDR1 is LNHNV, CDR2 YYDKDF, per germline (reference sequence). As DNA, the CDR3 is TGTGCCACCAGCCCGCAATTCGGCGGGGCCTATGGCTACACCTTC. This codes for CATSPQFGGAYGYTF.

This clone was observed once. This chain uses TRBV29-1 with TRBJ2-5; TRBD1 matches at 7 bases. CDR1 is SQVTM and CDR2 is ANQGSEA in the germline V gene. This CDR3 has 13 amino acids. V gave up 5 bases and J gave up 2 bases; unmatched junction bases: 5. DNA for the CDR3: TGCAGCGTTTTTAGGGGGCGGCAAGAGACCCAGTACTTC. The encoded protein is CSVFRGRQETQYF.

The chain is built from TRBV7-9 and TRBJ2-7, with TRBD1 matching over 8 bases. Germline V gene data show CDR1 as SEHNR and CDR2 as FQNEAQ (reference sequence). After removal of 4 bases from V and 6 bases from J, the junction contained 5 bases not matched to a gene. The CDR3 has 13 residues. The CDR3 nucleotides are TGTGCCAGCAGCTCGCAGGGGGCAAGCGAGCAGTACTTC. This gives the protein CASSSQGASEQYF.

In DNA, the CDR3 is TGCGCCAGCAGCTTGGGCCCTGGCTACTACGAGCAGTACTTC. This encodes CASSLGPGYYEQYF. The chain employs TRBV5-1 and TRBJ2-7; the D is unclear. V shed 0 bases and J shed 3 bases, with 10 bases lying between them. Per the germline V gene, CDR1 is SGHRS and CDR2 is YFSETQ. The CDR3 runs 14 residues.

The genes are TRBV2 and TRBJ1-1, with 8 bases aligning to TRBD1. This CDR3 has 14 residues. Germline assignment: CDR1 SNHLY and CDR2 FYNNEI. V lost 5 bases and J lost 1; bases outside the gene matches: 3. The CDR3 loop reads CASSRDRTNTEAFF. CDR3 nucleotide sequence: TGTGCCAGCAGTAGGGACAGGACGAACACTGAAGCTTTCTTT.

This chain links TRBV19 with TRBJ1-5; TRBD1 agrees at 10 bases. The germline V gene encodes CDR1 LNHDA and CDR2 SQIVND (reference sequence). The CDR3 covers 16 residues. After removal of 3 bases from V and 3 bases from J, the junction contained 5 bases not matched to a gene. The CDR3 nucleotides are TGTGCCAGTAGTATTCGGGGGACAGGGGTCAATCAGCCCCAGCATTTT. Its translation: CASSIRGTGVNQPQHF.

V and J are TRBV2 and TRBJ2-1; 13 positions agree with TRBD2. V lost 8 bases and J lost 9; bases outside the gene matches: 19. This CDR3 is built from 18 residues. Germline V gene data show CDR1 as SNHLY and CDR2 as FYNNEI. CDR3 nucleotides: TGTGCCAGCGGGATACTAGCGGGAGGGTGGGGACTGGTTGTTGAGCAGTTCTTC. Translated, it gives CASGILAGGWGLVVEQFF.

The chain links TRBV7-2 to TRBJ2-7; D call uncertain. Germline-derived CDR1 and CDR2 are SGHTA and FQGNSA. The CDR3 extends over 13 amino acids. Trimming removed 5 bases at V and 0 bases at J, with 8 bases between. The CDR3 DNA reads as TGTGCCAGCAGCCGAGAGTTCTCCTACGAGCAGTACTTC. Protein product: CASSREFSYEQYF.

The V call is TRBV7-9, the J call TRBJ2-5; the D gene is possibly TRBD2 (6 bases). Germline lookup yields CDR1 SEHNR and CDR2 FQNEAQ (reference sequence). The CDR3 runs 13 residues. V was cut by 1 base and J by 5 bases, with 8 bases left in between. CDR3 in amino acids: CASSLDGRETQYF. The CDR3 DNA follows: TGTGCCAGCAGCTTAGATGGGAGGGAGACCCAGTACTTC.

The chain has TRBV7-2 and TRBJ2-7; possibly TRBD1 for D (5 bases). CDR3 length equals 14 residues. Germline V gene sequence: CDR1 SGHTA, CDR2 FQGNSA. Trimming cost V 1 base and J 2 bases, with 9 bases left between them. This chain's CDR3 is CASSLVGLTYEQYF. The CDR3 nucleotides read TGTGCCAGCAGCTTAGTGGGGCTTACCTACGAGCAGTACTTC.